This record concerns one TCR beta chain sequence. As yet, its antigen is unknown. The CDR3 length is 12 residues. V was trimmed by 5 bases and J by 7 bases, leaving 12 bases between them. Germline V lookup: CDR1 SGHNT, CDR2 YENEEA. Assay used: immunoSEQ multiplex PCR; TCRdb lists only in-frame clones, some missing. Of under 650,000 clones detected, about 96% appear once; the ten largest clones hold approximately 0.06%. The record originates from a study of shared clonotypes between healthy human individuals. Study-wide results and caveats: Naive subsets tended to show greater estimated richness than memory subsets.

The V gene is TRBV11-3, the J gene TRBJ2-7; possibly TRBD2 for D (6 bases). This sequence originates from a woman in her twenties or thirties in good health. The sequenced sample was naive CD4+ T cells sorted from blood. Subset defined: CD45RA+ positively selected. The CDR3 nucleotides read TGTGCCAGCAGCAGACTAGTGTGGGAGCAGTACTTC. Translation: CASSRLVWEQYF.